This T cell receptor beta chain was identified during a study of T cells after yellow fever vaccination. Background on the study: The fractions with low cell numbers were processed using SMART-Seq v4 Ultra Low Input.

CDR3 length: 19 residues. Germline trimming cut 5 bases from V and 0 bases from J; bases unmatched to any gene: 11. In its sample, this clonotype was seen a few times. Its antigen remains unidentified. They built TCR cDNA with 5'RACE template switching, a step that put in a universal primer site and UMIs. TCRdb ran MiXCR on the 5' RACE reads and lists one entry per CDR3 protein. Of a few hundred thousand distinct CDR3 sequences in the sample, approximately 3.9% were seen once. Study-level results: Compared with primary, the secondary response was weaker and peaked at day 5, not 15.

This receptor was identified in a man aged 18-30 years who received the YFV17D yellow fever vaccine. Source: PBMCs, taken 5 days after the yellow fever booster vaccination. The V call is TRBV12-3 or TRBV12-4, the J call TRBJ2-2; 11 positions agree with TRBD2. CDR3 amino acids: CASSTGTSGFVANTGELFF. Here the CDR3 DNA reads TGTGCCAGCAGTACCGGGACTAGCGGCTTTGTAGCGAACACCGGGGAGCTGTTTTTT.